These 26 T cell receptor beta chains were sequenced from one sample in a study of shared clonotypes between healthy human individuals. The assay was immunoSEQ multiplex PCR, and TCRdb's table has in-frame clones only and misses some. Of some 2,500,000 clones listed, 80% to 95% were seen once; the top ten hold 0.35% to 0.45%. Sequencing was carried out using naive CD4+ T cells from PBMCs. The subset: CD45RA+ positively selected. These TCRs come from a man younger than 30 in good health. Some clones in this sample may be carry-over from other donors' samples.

CDR3 loop: CASSALANEQFF. The CDR3 bases are TGTGCCAGCAGCGCACTAGCGAATGAGCAGTTCTTC. The chain is built from TRBV11-3 and TRBJ2-1, with 7 bases that match TRBD2. Germline assignment: CDR1 SGHNT and CDR2 YENEEA. V was clipped by 5 bases and J by 7 bases; unmatched bases: 2. CDR3 length equals 12 residues.

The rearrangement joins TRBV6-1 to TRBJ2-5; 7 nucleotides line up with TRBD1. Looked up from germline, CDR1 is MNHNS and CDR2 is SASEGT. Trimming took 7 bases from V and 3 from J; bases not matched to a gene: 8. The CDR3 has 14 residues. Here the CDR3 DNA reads TGTGCCAGCAAACGGGACAGAACCAAAGAGACCCAGTACTTC. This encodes CASKRDRTKETQYF.

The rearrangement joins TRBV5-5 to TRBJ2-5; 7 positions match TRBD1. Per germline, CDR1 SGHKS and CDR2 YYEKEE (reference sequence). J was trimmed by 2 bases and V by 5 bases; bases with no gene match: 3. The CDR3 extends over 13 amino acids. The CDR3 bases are TGTGCCAGCAGACGGACAGGTCAAGAGACCCAGTACTTC. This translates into CASRRTGQETQYF. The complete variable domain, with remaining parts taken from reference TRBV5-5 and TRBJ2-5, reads DAGVTQSPTHLIKTRGQQVTLRCSPISGHKSVSWYQQVLGQGPQFIFQYYEKEERGRGNFPDRFSARQFPNYSSELNVNALLLGDSALYLCASRRTGQETQYFGPGTRLLVL.

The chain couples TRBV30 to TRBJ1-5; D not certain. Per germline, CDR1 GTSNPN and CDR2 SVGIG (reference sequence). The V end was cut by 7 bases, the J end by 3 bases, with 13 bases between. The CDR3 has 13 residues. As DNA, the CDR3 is TGTGCCTACAATCGCAGTCCCAATCAGCCCCAGCATTTT. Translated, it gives CAYNRSPNQPQHF.

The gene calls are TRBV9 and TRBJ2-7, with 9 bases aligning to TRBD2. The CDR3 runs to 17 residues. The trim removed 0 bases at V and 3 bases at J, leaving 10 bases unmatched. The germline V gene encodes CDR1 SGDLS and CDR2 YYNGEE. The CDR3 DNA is TGTGCCAGCAGCGTAGATCCTAGCGGGGTACCCTTCTACGAGCAGTACTTC. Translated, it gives CASSVDPSGVPFYEQYF.

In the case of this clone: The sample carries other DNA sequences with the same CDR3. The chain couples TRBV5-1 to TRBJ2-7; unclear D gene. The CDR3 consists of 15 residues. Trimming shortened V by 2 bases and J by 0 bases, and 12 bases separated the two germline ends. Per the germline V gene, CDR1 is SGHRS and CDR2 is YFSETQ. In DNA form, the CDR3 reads TGCGCCAGCAGCTTCGGCAGCTCGAGCTCCTACGAGCAGTACTTC. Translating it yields CASSFGSSSSYEQYF. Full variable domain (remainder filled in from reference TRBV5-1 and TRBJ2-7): KAGVTQTPRYLIKTRGQQVTLSCSPISGHRSVSWYQQTPGQGLQFLFEYFSETQRNKGNFPGRFSGRQFSNSRSEMNVSTLELGDSALYLCASSFGSSSSYEQYFGPGTRLTVT.

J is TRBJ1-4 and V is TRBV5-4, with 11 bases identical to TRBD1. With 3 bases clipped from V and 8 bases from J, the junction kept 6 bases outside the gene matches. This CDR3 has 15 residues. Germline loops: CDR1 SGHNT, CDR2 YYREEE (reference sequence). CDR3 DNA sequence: TGTGCCAGCAGCTCTGGACAGGGGGCGGGCGAAAAACTGTTTTTT. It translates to CASSSGQGAGEKLFF.

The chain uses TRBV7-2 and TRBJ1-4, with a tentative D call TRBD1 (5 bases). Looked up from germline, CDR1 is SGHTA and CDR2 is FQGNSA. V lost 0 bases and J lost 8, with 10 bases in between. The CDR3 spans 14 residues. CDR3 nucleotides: TGTGCCAGCAGCTTAGCCCGGGACGAAGAAAAACTGTTTTTT. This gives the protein CASSLARDEEKLFF. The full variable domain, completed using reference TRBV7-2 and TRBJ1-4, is GAGVSQSPSNKVTEKGKDVELRCDPISGHTALYWYRQSLGQGLEFLIYFQGNSAPDKSGLPSDRFSAERTGGSVSTLTIQRTQQEDSAVYLCASSLARDEEKLFFGSGTQLSVL.

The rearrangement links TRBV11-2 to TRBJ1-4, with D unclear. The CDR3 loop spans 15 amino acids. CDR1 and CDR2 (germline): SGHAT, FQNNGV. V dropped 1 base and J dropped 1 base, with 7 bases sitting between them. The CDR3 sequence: CASSLGLGTNEKLFF. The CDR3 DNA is TGTGCCAGCAGCTTAGGCCTGGGAACTAATGAAAAACTGTTTTTT.

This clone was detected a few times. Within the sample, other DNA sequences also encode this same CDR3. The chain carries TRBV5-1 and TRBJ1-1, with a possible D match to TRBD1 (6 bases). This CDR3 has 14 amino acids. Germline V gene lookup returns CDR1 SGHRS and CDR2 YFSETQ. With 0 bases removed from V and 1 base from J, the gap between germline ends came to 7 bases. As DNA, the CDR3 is TGCGCCAGCAGCTTGGAAGGGGGGAACACTGAAGCTTTCTTT. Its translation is CASSLEGGNTEAFF.

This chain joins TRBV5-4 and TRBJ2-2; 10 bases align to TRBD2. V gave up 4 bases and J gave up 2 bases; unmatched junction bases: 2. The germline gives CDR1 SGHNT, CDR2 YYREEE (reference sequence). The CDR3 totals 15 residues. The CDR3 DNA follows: TGTGCCAGCAGCAAACTAGCGGGAAACACCGGGGAGCTGTTTTTT. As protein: CASSKLAGNTGELFF. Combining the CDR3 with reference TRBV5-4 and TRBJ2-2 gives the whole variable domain ETGVTQSPTHLIKTRGQQVTLRCSSQSGHNTVSWYQQALGQGPQFIFQYYREEENGRGNFPPRFSGLQFPNYSSELNVNALELDDSALYLCASSKLAGNTGELFFGEGSRLTVL.

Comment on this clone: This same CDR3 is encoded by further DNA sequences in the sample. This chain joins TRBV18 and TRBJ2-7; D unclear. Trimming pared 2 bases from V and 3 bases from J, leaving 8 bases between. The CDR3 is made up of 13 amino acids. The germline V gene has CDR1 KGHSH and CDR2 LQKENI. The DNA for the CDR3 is TGTGCCAGCTCACCAGAGCTCAGCTACGAGCAGTACTTC. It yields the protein CASSPELSYEQYF. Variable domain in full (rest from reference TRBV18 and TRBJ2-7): NAGVMQNPRHLVRRRGQEARLRCSPMKGHSHVYWYRQLPEEGLKFMVYLQKENIIDESGMPKERFSAEFPKEGPSILRIQQVVRGDSAAYFCASSPELSYEQYFGPGTRLTVT.

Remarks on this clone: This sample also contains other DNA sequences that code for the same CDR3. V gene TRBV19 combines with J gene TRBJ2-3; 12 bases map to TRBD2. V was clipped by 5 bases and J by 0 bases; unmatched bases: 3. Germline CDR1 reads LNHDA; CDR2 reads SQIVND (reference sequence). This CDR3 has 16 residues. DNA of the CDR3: TGTGCCAGTAGTGCGGGACTAGCGGGCAGCACAGATACGCAGTATTTT. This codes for CASSAGLAGSTDTQYF.

This CDR3 is CASSYGGRITEAFF. The CDR3 nucleotides read TGTGCCAGCAGTTACGGGGGCAGGATCACTGAAGCTTTCTTT. This chain connects TRBV6-6 to TRBJ1-1; D might be TRBD1 (6 bases). The CDR3 extends over 14 amino acids. Germline CDR1 MNHNY, CDR2 SVGAGI (reference sequence). The ends were cut back, 2 bases at V and 4 bases at J, with 11 bases in the middle.

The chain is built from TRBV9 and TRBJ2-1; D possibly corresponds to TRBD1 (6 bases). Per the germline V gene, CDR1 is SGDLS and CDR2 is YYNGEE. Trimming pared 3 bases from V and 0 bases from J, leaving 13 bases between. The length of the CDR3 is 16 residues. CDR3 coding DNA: TGTGCCAGCAGCGCCCACAGGGACCCCTCCTACAATGAGCAGTTCTTC. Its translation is CASSAHRDPSYNEQFF.

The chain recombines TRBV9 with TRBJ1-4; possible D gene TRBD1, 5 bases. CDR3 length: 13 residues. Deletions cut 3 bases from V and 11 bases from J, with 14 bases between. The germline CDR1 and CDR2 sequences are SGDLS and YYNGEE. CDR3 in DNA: TGTGCCAGCAGCGCGGCCACCGGGACTAAACTGTTTTTT. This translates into CASSAATGTKLFF.

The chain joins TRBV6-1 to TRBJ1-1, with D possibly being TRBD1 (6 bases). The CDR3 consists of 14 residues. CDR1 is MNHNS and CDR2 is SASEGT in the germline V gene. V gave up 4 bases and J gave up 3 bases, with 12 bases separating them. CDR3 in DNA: TGTGCCAGCAGTGTCACAGGGTCCTACACTGAAGCTTTCTTT. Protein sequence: CASSVTGSYTEAFF.

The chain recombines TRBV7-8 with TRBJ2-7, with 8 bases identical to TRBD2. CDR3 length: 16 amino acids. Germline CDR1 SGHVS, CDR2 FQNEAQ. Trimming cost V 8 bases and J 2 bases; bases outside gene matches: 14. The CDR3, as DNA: TGTGCCAGCCGGGGCGGGAGGAGCCCCCTTGCCTACGAGCAGTACTTC. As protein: CASRGGRSPLAYEQYF. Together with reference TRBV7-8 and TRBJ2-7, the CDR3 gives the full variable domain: GAGVSQSPRYKVAKRGQDVALRCDPISGHVSLFWYQQALGQGPEFLTYFQNEAQLDKSGLPSDRFFAERPEGSVSTLKIQRTQQEDSAVYLCASRGGRSPLAYEQYFGPGTRLTVT.

CDR3 DNA: TGTGCCACCAGCAGAGAGGGACAGGCCAATCAGCCCCAGCATTTT. This sequence encodes CATSREGQANQPQHF. V usage is TRBV15 and J usage is TRBJ1-5; 8 nucleotides line up with TRBD1. Germline V gene sequence: CDR1 LNHNV, CDR2 YYDKDF (reference sequence). The CDR3 sequence is 15 residues long. Trimming at V came to 0 bases and at J to 3 bases, leaving 1 base not matched to a gene. Variable domain in full (rest from reference TRBV15 and TRBJ1-5): DAMVIQNPRYQVTQFGKPVTLSCSQTLNHNVMYWYQQKSSQAPKLLFHYYDKDFNNEADTPDNFQSRRPNTSFCFLDIRSPGLGDTAMYLCATSREGQANQPQHFGDGTRLSIL.

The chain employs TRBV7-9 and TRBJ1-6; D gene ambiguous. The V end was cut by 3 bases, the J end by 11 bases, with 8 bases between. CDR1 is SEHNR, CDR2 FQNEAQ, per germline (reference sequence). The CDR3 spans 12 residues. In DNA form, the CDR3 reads TGTGCCAGCAGCTTGGTCGTCCCACCCCTCCACTTT. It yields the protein CASSLVVPPLHF.

The CDR3: CASRLSGYPYEQYF. In DNA, the CDR3 is TGTGCCAGCAGACTTAGCGGGTATCCTTACGAGCAGTACTTC. The rearrangement uses TRBV27 and TRBJ2-7; 7 bases are a match to TRBD2. Germline V gene lookup returns CDR1 MNHEY and CDR2 SMNVEV (reference sequence). After removal of 6 bases from V and 4 bases from J, the junction contained 9 bases not matched to a gene. There are 14 residues in the CDR3.

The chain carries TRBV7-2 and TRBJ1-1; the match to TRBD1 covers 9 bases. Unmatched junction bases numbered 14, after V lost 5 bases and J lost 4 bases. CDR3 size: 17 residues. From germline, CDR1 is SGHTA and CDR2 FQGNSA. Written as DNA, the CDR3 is TGTGCCAGCAGCCCATCCCCCCGGGACAGGGATGGCACTGAAGCTTTCTTT. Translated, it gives CASSPSPRDRDGTEAFF.

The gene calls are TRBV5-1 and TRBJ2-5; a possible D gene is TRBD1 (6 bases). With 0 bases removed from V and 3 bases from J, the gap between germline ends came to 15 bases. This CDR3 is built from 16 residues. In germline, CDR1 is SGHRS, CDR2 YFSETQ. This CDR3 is CASSLVPTGTEETQYF. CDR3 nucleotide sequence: TGCGCCAGCAGCTTGGTTCCGACAGGCACCGAAGAGACCCAGTACTTC.

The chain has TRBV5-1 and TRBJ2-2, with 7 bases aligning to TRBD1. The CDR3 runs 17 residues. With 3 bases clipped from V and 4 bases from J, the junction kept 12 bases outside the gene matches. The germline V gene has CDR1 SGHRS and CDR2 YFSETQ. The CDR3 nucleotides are TGCGCCAGCAGCTCAACCACAGGGGTCCCGTCCACCGGGGAGCTGTTTTTT. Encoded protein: CASSSTTGVPSTGELFF. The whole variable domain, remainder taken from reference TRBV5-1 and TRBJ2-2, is KAGVTQTPRYLIKTRGQQVTLSCSPISGHRSVSWYQQTPGQGLQFLFEYFSETQRNKGNFPGRFSGRQFSNSRSEMNVSTLELGDSALYLCASSSTTGVPSTGELFFGEGSRLTVL.

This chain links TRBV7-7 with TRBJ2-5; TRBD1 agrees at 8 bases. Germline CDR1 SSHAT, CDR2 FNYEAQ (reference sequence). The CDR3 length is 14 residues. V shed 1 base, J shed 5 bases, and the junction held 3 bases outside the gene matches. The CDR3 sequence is CASSLGQGQETQYF. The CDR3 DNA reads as TGTGCCAGCAGCTTAGGACAGGGGCAGGAGACCCAGTACTTC.

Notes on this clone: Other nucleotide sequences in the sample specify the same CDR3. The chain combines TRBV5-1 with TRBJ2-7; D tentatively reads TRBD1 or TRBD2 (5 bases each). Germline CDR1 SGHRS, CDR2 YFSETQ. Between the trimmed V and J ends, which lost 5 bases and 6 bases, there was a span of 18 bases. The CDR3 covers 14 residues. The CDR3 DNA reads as TGCGCCAGCAGTCCCGGGACCCCGCTTGGCGAGCAGTACTTC. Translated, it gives CASSPGTPLGEQYF.